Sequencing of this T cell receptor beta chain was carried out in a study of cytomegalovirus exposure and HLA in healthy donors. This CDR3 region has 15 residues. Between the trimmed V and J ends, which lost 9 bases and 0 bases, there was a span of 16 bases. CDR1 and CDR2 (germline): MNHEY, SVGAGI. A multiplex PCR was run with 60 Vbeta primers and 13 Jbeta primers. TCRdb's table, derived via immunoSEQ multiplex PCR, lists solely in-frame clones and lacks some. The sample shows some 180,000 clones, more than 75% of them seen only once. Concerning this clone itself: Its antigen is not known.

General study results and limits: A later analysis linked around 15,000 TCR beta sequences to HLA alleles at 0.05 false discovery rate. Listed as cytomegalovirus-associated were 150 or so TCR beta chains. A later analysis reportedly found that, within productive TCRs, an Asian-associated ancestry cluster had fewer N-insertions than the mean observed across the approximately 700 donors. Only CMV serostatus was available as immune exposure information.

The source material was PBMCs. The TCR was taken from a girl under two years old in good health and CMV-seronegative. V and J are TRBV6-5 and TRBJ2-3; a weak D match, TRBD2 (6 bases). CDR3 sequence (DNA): TGTGCCAGAAGATGGACCGGGACTAGCACAGATACGCAGTATTTT. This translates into CARRWTGTSTDTQYF.